The 20 T cell receptor beta chains below come from one sample, sequenced in a study of T cell responses to AZD1222 COVID-19 vaccine. Generated by immunoSEQ multiplex PCR, the TCRdb table keeps only in-frame clones and is missing some. Of 140,000 to 150,000 clones listed, 70% to 90% are singletons. The sample consisted of peripheral blood, taken on day 0 of AZD1222 vaccination. These receptors were obtained from an adult in good health.

J is TRBJ1-3 and V is TRBV15; no clear D gene. V lost 0 bases, J lost 4 bases, and 16 bases lay in between. The CDR3 has 17 amino acids. The germline V gene has CDR1 LNHNV and CDR2 YYDKDF (reference sequence). The CDR3 DNA is TGTGCCACCAGCAGAGACGGAAGGTCGATGAGGGGAAACACCATATATTTT. Amino acid sequence: CATSRDGRSMRGNTIYF.

J is TRBJ2-7 and V is TRBV3-1 (or the pseudogene TRBV3-2); 9 bases are a match to TRBD1. V shed 4 bases and J 2 bases; nucleotides not matched to a gene: 6. Germline V gene data show CDR1 as LGHDT and CDR2 as YNNKEL (reference sequence). The CDR3 spans 15 residues. CDR3 sequence (DNA): TGTGCCAGCAGCCGGGGACAGGGACTTCCCTACGAGCAGTACTTC. Translating gives CASSRGQGLPYEQYF.

This chain links TRBV6-6 with TRBJ1-6; no firm D call. The CDR3 has 14 residues. Germline lookup yields CDR1 MNHNY and CDR2 SVGAGI (reference sequence). Trimming left V 2 bases short and J 6 bases short, with 8 bases between. CDR3 sequence (DNA): TGTGCCAGCAGTTACCAGGCGGTTAATTCACCCCTCCACTTT. The encoded protein is CASSYQAVNSPLHF.

V and J are TRBV5-4 and TRBJ2-2; 12 bases are a match to TRBD2. Germline values: CDR1 SGHNT, CDR2 YYREEE (reference sequence). This CDR3 spans 16 amino acids. The ends lost 5 bases at V and 7 bases at J; junction bases unmatched: 9. The DNA for the CDR3 is TGTGCCAGCAGTCGACTAGCGGGAGAATTGGGCGGGGAGCTGTTTTTT. As protein: CASSRLAGELGGELFF. Full variable domain (outside the CDR3, taken from reference TRBV5-4 and TRBJ2-2): ETGVTQSPTHLIKTRGQQVTLRCSSQSGHNTVSWYQQALGQGPQFIFQYYREEENGRGNFPPRFSGLQFPNYSSELNVNALELDDSALYLCASSRLAGELGGELFFGEGSRLTVL.

The CDR3 loop reads CASSFMGLRETQYF. The CDR3 DNA sequence: TGTGCCAGCAGCTTTATGGGACTAAGAGAGACCCAGTACTTC. The chain recombines TRBV7-2 with TRBJ2-5; the match to TRBD2 covers 7 bases. Germline CDR1 and CDR2: SGHTA and FQGNSA. V lost 3 bases, J lost 4 bases, and 5 bases stayed unmatched. This CDR3 is 14 amino acids long.

The rearrangement uses TRBV12-5 and TRBJ1-5; no reliable D call. In germline, CDR1 is LGHNT, CDR2 FRNRAP. V lost 7 bases and J 4 bases, leaving 8 bases between the germline ends. The CDR3 is 12 amino acids. The CDR3 region has the DNA TGTGCTAGTGCCGTAGGAAATCAGCCCCAGCATTTT. This codes for CASAVGNQPQHF.

This chain uses TRBV4-2 with TRBJ2-2, with 11 bases matching TRBD2. The CDR3 contains 15 residues. The germline gives CDR1 LGHNA, CDR2 YNFKEQ. The trim removed 8 bases at V and 4 bases at J, leaving 6 bases unmatched. This chain's CDR3 is CASRSGLAGTGELFF. The CDR3 DNA reads TGTGCCAGCCGCTCCGGACTAGCGGGCACCGGGGAGCTGTTTTTT.

DNA for the CDR3: TGTGCCAGCTCACCACTACGTCCCGGGACATCCACCACCTACGAGCAGTACTTC. It yields the protein CASSPLRPGTSTTYEQYF. V is TRBV18 and J is TRBJ2-7, with TRBD1 as a possible D gene (6 bases). Germline lookup yields CDR1 KGHSH and CDR2 LQKENI. The length of the CDR3 is 18 residues. V lost 1 base, J lost 2 bases, and 21 bases lay in between. Variable domain in full (rest from reference TRBV18 and TRBJ2-7): NAGVMQNPRHLVRRRGQEARLRCSPMKGHSHVYWYRQLPEEGLKFMVYLQKENIIDESGMPKERFSAEFPKEGPSILRIQQVVRGDSAAYFCASSPLRPGTSTTYEQYFGPGTRLTVT.

The V and J genes are TRBV5-1 and TRBJ1-5; possibly TRBD1 for D (5 bases). Looked up from germline, CDR1 is SGHRS and CDR2 is YFSETQ. The CDR3 contains 18 residues. Trimming left V 1 base short and J 2 bases short, with 19 bases between. The CDR3 DNA reads as TGCGCCAGCAGCTTGTCACCAGGAGGGGCTATTGGCAATCAGCCCCAGCATTTT. Protein product: CASSLSPGGAIGNQPQHF.

The chain joins TRBV25-1 to TRBJ2-7; 8 nucleotides match TRBD2. J gave up 0 bases and V 0 bases, and 10 bases lay outside the gene matches. The V gene's germline CDR1 is MGHDK and CDR2 SYGVNS. CDR3 length equals 18 residues. The CDR3 loop reads CASSEYTGFGTSSYEQYF. CDR3 sequence (DNA): TGTGCCAGCAGTGAATATACAGGTTTCGGGACTAGCTCCTACGAGCAGTACTTC.

The genes are TRBV2 and TRBJ2-3, with D possibly TRBD1 on 6 matching bases. Germline V gene data show CDR1 as SNHLY and CDR2 as FYNNEI. This CDR3 spans 15 amino acids. V was pared by 11 bases and J by 0 bases, with 18 bases between. CDR3 coding DNA: TGTGCCGGCCCCGGGACAACTAAAAGCACAGATACGCAGTATTTT. This encodes CAGPGTTKSTDTQYF.

In this sample, this clone turned up a few times. The chain combines TRBV10-1 with TRBJ2-1; D is possibly TRBD2 (5 bases). The CDR3 sequence is 14 residues long. Germline CDR1 WNHNN, CDR2 SYGVQD (reference sequence). The V end lost 2 bases, the J end lost 8 bases, and 13 bases lay between the germline ends. The CDR3 is CASSEGNTRDEQFF. CDR3 DNA: TGCGCCAGCAGTGAGGGAAATACTAGGGATGAGCAGTTCTTC.

The V and J genes are TRBV19 and TRBJ2-3, with 8 bases aligning to TRBD2. The germline CDR1 and CDR2 sequences are LNHDA and SQIVND (reference sequence). CDR3 length: 16 residues. The trim removed 3 bases at V and 0 bases at J, leaving 5 bases unmatched. The chain's CDR3 is CASSISASGSTDTQYF. In DNA form, the CDR3 reads TGTGCCAGTAGTATTAGTGCTAGCGGGAGCACAGATACGCAGTATTTT.

The chain combines TRBV7-3 with TRBJ2-2; TRBD1 or TRBD2 may be the D gene (5 bases each). There are 14 residues in the CDR3. Trimming cost V 2 bases and J 7 bases, with 11 bases left between them. Germline values: CDR1 SGHTA, CDR2 FQGTGA. Here the CDR3 reads CASSLFGTGGELFF. DNA of the CDR3: TGTGCCAGCAGCTTATTTGGGACCGGCGGGGAGCTGTTTTTT.

The CDR3 sequence: CASRVLSTDTQYF. CDR3 nucleotides: TGTGCCTCCAGGGTTCTTAGCACAGATACGCAGTATTTT. The chain links TRBV30 to TRBJ2-3; a possible D gene is TRBD1 (5 bases). The length of the CDR3 is 13 residues. The V gene's germline CDR1 is GTSNPN and CDR2 SVGIG (reference sequence). V shed 7 bases and J shed 0 bases, with 11 bases lying between them.

This rearrangement joins TRBV21-1 to TRBJ1-2. TRBV21-1 is annotated as a pseudogene. The CDR3 totals 18 residues. The CDR3 sequence is CASSKALIGRPENYGYTF. Written as DNA, the CDR3 is TGTGCCAGCAGCAAAGCGCTTATAGGACGGCCGGAGAATTATGGCTACACCTTC.

The V gene is TRBV28, the J gene TRBJ2-7; D might be TRBD2 (6 bases). Germline CDR1 and CDR2: MDHEN and SYDVKM. This CDR3 is built from 15 residues. The ends were cut back, 2 bases at V and 3 bases at J, with 14 bases in the middle. For the CDR3, the DNA is TGTGCCAGCAGTTTAATCCGACGGGGAGGCTACGAGCAGTACTTC. Its protein product is CASSLIRRGGYEQYF.

Here the CDR3 DNA reads TGCGCCAGCAGCTTGGGAGGTGTCCCTGAAGCTTTCTTT. Encoded protein: CASSLGGVPEAFF. The chain joins TRBV5-1 to TRBJ1-1; D gene ambiguous. The CDR3 contains 13 residues. Deletions cut 0 bases from V and 6 bases from J, with 9 bases between. The germline V gene encodes CDR1 SGHRS and CDR2 YFSETQ.

V gene TRBV9 combines with J gene TRBJ1-1; D is undetermined. V was pared by 0 bases and J by 0 bases, with 9 bases between. The CDR3 runs 15 residues. The germline V gene encodes CDR1 SGDLS and CDR2 YYNGEE. Written as DNA, the CDR3 is TGTGCCAGCAGCGTAGTCCCAGGAATGAACACTGAAGCTTTCTTT. It is translated as CASSVVPGMNTEAFF.

J is TRBJ2-1 and V is TRBV3-1 (or the pseudogene TRBV3-2); the D gene is possibly TRBD2 (5 bases). The CDR3 loop spans 14 amino acids. V lost 4 bases and J lost 1, with 8 bases in between. CDR1 LGHDT and CDR2 YNNKEL come from the germline V gene (reference sequence). For the CDR3, the DNA is TGTGCCAGCAGCCTCGGGGAGTCCTACAATGAGCAGTTCTTC. Amino acid sequence: CASSLGESYNEQFF.